The next 23 T cell receptor beta chains were all read from a single sample in a study of cytomegalovirus exposure and HLA in healthy donors. The PCR contained 60 Vbeta and 13 Jbeta primers. Some clones are missing from TCRdb's copy, which holds only in-frame ones; the method was immunoSEQ multiplex PCR. The sample has about 120,000 clones, about 70% seen once; the top ten hold about 2%. Sequenced input: PBMCs. The receptors were sampled from a human donor in good health.

This chain joins TRBV10-3 and TRBJ2-7; D may be TRBD1 (6 bases). Germline CDR1 reads ENHRY; CDR2 reads SYGVKD. The CDR3 is 11 amino acids. V shed 6 bases and J shed 6 bases, with 9 bases lying between them. The CDR3 loop is CAIRLQGEQYF. Written as DNA, the CDR3 is TGTGCCATCAGATTACAGGGCGAGCAGTACTTC.

CDR3 amino acids: CASKGTFLKSSYNEQFF. Here the CDR3 DNA reads TGTGCCAGCAAGGGGACTTTCCTCAAGAGCTCCTACAATGAGCAGTTCTTC. This chain joins TRBV19 and TRBJ2-1; tentative D call: TRBD2 (6 bases). V lost 9 bases and J lost 0, with 21 bases in between. The germline V gene encodes CDR1 LNHDA and CDR2 SQIVND (reference sequence). The CDR3 extends over 17 amino acids.

This clone came up once. V is TRBV20-1 and J is TRBJ1-4; maybe TRBD1 (5 bases). Per germline, CDR1 DFQATT and CDR2 SNEGSKA (reference sequence). CDR3 length: 11 residues. Trimming stripped 6 bases from V and 8 bases from J, with 10 bases between. This CDR3 reads CSAPRGEKLFF. In DNA form, the CDR3 reads TGCAGTGCCCCCCGGGGGGAAAAACTGTTTTTT.

In its sample, this clone was seen once. The rearrangement joins TRBV7-2 to TRBJ1-6, with a weak D call TRBD1 (6 bases). The V gene lost 5 bases and the J gene lost 7 bases, with 15 bases spanning the gap. This CDR3 comprises 15 residues. The germline V gene has CDR1 SGHTA and CDR2 FQGNSA. The CDR3 region has the DNA TGTGCCAGCAGCATGTTAAAGGGGGAGAATTCACCCCTCCACTTT. This translates into CASSMLKGENSPLHF.

The J gene is TRBJ1-1, the V gene TRBV2, with D possibly matching TRBD1 (5 bases). The CDR3 covers 15 residues. CDR1 is SNHLY and CDR2 is FYNNEI in the germline V gene. Trimming removed 7 bases at V and 2 bases at J, with 17 bases between. The CDR3 nucleotides read TGTGCCAGCAAGATGACAGTTTTGGGTAACACTGAAGCTTTCTTT. It is translated as CASKMTVLGNTEAFF.

The chain has TRBV27 and TRBJ2-7; D gene ambiguous. This CDR3 spans 13 amino acids. With 4 bases removed from V and 2 bases from J, the gap between germline ends came to 9 bases. CDR1 is MNHEY and CDR2 is SMNVEV in the germline V gene (reference sequence). The CDR3, as DNA: TGTGCCAGCAGTTCGTCCTTAGCCTACGAGCAGTACTTC. This sequence encodes CASSSSLAYEQYF.

This chain links TRBV5-6 with TRBJ1-1; D not resolved. With 3 bases removed from V and 0 bases from J, the gap between germline ends came to 6 bases. The CDR3 covers 13 residues. CDR1 is SGHDT, CDR2 YYEEEE, per germline. DNA for the CDR3: TGTGCCAGCAGCTGGAGGATGAACACTGAAGCTTTCTTT. Encoded protein: CASSWRMNTEAFF.

CDR3 amino acids: CAIRDIAYEQYF. DNA of the CDR3: TGCGCCATCCGGGACATAGCCTACGAGCAGTACTTC. The rearrangement uses TRBV10-2 and TRBJ2-7, with D tentatively TRBD1 (6 bases). The CDR3 runs 12 residues. Trimming removed 10 bases at V and 2 bases at J, with 12 bases between. Germline-derived CDR1 and CDR2 are WSHSY and SAAADI.

This chain links TRBV30 with TRBJ2-1, with TRBD2 identical over 9 bases. Looked up from germline, CDR1 is GTSNPN and CDR2 is SVGIG (reference sequence). J was trimmed by 0 bases and V by 0 bases; bases with no gene match: 15. The CDR3 has 20 residues. In DNA form, the CDR3 reads TGTGCCTGGAGTGTACTCGCCAGCGGGGGGAAAAAAAGCTCCTACAATGAGCAGTTCTTC. It yields the protein CAWSVLASGGKKSSYNEQFF.

A remark on this clone: An end of the junction differs from the germline gene, which may be a read error. The CDR3 here is CAWRALPGDPSLF. The CDR3 DNA sequence: TGTGCCTGGAGAGCCCTTCCCGGAGATCCGTCGCTTTTT. The V and J genes are TRBV30 and TRBJ1-1; D call uncertain. Per the germline V gene, CDR1 is GTSNPN and CDR2 is SVGIG (reference sequence). The CDR3 covers 13 residues.

This sequence joins TRBV11-2 and TRBJ2-1, with D perhaps matching TRBD2 (10 bases). The CDR3 has 17 amino acids. The germline V gene has CDR1 SGHAT and CDR2 FQNNGV. V lost 6 bases to trimming and J lost 4 bases, with 22 bases between them. Written as DNA, the CDR3 is TGTGCCAGCAGACAGGGGGCGGCACTAGCGGGATACAATGAGCAGTTCTTC. Protein: CASRQGAALAGYNEQFF.

The sample holds one count of this clone. The chain employs TRBV27 and TRBJ2-5; TRBD2 matches at 7 bases. Germline lookup yields CDR1 MNHEY and CDR2 SMNVEV (reference sequence). The CDR3 length is 13 residues. V shed 6 bases, J shed 7 bases, and the junction held 8 bases outside the gene matches. The CDR3 here is CASSLGGVGTQYF. CDR3 DNA: TGTGCCAGCAGCCTGGGGGGGGTGGGGACCCAGTACTTC.

This chain uses TRBV6-1 with TRBJ2-2, with 9 positions matching TRBD1. V shed 4 bases and J 0 bases; nucleotides not matched to a gene: 6. Germline CDR1 is MNHNS and CDR2 is SASEGT. CDR3 length: 17 residues. The CDR3 region has the DNA TGTGCCAGCAGTGGATACCGGACAGGGGCGAACACCGGGGAGCTGTTTTTT. This encodes CASSGYRTGANTGELFF.

The rearrangement joins TRBV5-4 to TRBJ1-2; a weak D match, TRBD1 (6 bases). This CDR3 has 13 amino acids. CDR1 and CDR2 (germline): SGHNT, YYREEE (reference sequence). Trimming removed 4 bases at V and 1 base at J, with 8 bases between. The CDR3 loop reads CASSRTVNYGYTF. The CDR3 region has the DNA TGTGCCAGCAGCCGGACAGTTAACTATGGCTACACCTTC.

This chain links TRBV6-5 with TRBJ1-1; possibly TRBD1 for D (5 bases). V lost 3 bases, J lost 5 bases, and 13 bases lay in between. This CDR3 spans 14 amino acids. CDR1 is MNHEY, CDR2 SVGAGI, per germline. CDR3 region: CASSYRDSNTEAFF. The CDR3 DNA reads as TGTGCCAGCAGTTATAGGGACTCTAATACTGAAGCTTTCTTT.

The rearrangement joins TRBV5-4 to TRBJ2-3; 9 nucleotides match TRBD2. The germline CDR1 and CDR2 sequences are SGHNT and YYREEE (reference sequence). The CDR3 loop spans 19 amino acids. With V trimmed by 0 bases and J by 0 bases, 11 bases remained unmatched. The CDR3 here is CASSLVGRRGGASTDTQYF. CDR3 bases: TGTGCCAGCAGCTTGGTGGGTCGGCGGGGGGGCGCTAGCACAGATACGCAGTATTTT.

The gene calls are TRBV5-1 and TRBJ2-1; D remains unclear. Deletions cut 0 bases from V and 6 bases from J, with 16 bases between. This CDR3 has 16 residues. Germline V lookup: CDR1 SGHRS, CDR2 YFSETQ. CDR3 protein: CASSLAVAATINEQFF. The DNA of the CDR3 is TGCGCCAGCAGCTTGGCTGTAGCCGCTACGATCAATGAGCAGTTCTTC.

The gene calls are TRBV2 and TRBJ1-5, with D possibly being TRBD1 (5 bases). There are 15 residues in the CDR3. Germline lookup yields CDR1 SNHLY and CDR2 FYNNEI. Between the trimmed V and J ends, which lost 3 bases and 3 bases, there was a span of 12 bases. In DNA form, the CDR3 reads TGTGCCAGCAGTGATGGGGGGGGGTACAATCAGCCCCAGCATTTT. Protein sequence: CASSDGGGYNQPQHF.

The chain carries TRBV19 and TRBJ2-7; 9 nucleotides match TRBD1. V lost 4 bases and J lost 4; bases outside the gene matches: 2. The V gene's germline CDR1 is LNHDA and CDR2 SQIVND (reference sequence). This CDR3 has 13 residues. This CDR3 is CASSKGTGYEQYF. In nucleotides, the CDR3 is TGTGCCAGTAGTAAGGGGACAGGGTACGAGCAGTACTTC.

This clone appeared a few times. This rearrangement joins TRBV30 to TRBJ2-7; a weak D match, TRBD1 (6 bases). Per germline, CDR1 GTSNPN and CDR2 SVGIG (reference sequence). The CDR3 sequence is 15 residues long. The ends were cut back, 3 bases at V and 7 bases at J, with 22 bases in the middle. This CDR3 is CAWSLLSGTPGEQYF. CDR3 DNA sequence: TGTGCCTGGAGCCTCCTCTCCGGGACACCGGGGGAGCAGTACTTC.

This chain uses TRBV9 with TRBJ1-2; D unclear. Germline V CDR1 and CDR2: SGDLS, YYNGEE. This CDR3 contains 14 residues. V shed 4 bases and J shed 1 base, with 11 bases lying between them. For the CDR3, the DNA is TGTGCCAGCAGCTTACAAGCGGATAACTATGGCTACACCTTC. Translation: CASSLQADNYGYTF.

This clone appeared once. This chain joins TRBV1 and TRBJ1-5; TRBD1 is taken as the D call from the table, unchecked against the DNA. TRBV1 is designated a pseudogene. CDR3 length: 18 residues. In DNA form, the CDR3 reads TGCACCAGCAGCCAAGATCTGGTCCCTGGACAGCTTAATCAGCCCCAGCATTTT. Encoded protein: CTSSQDLVPGQLNQPQHF.

This sequence joins TRBV7-2 and TRBJ1-2, with 7 bases fitting TRBD1. This CDR3 spans 17 amino acids. Germline V gene lookup returns CDR1 SGHTA and CDR2 FQGNSA. The ends lost 1 base at V and 8 bases at J; junction bases unmatched: 16. DNA for the CDR3: TGTGCCAGCAGCTTAGGCAGGGGGGCAGGGACCCTAGGAGGCTACACCTTC. Translation gives CASSLGRGAGTLGGYTF.